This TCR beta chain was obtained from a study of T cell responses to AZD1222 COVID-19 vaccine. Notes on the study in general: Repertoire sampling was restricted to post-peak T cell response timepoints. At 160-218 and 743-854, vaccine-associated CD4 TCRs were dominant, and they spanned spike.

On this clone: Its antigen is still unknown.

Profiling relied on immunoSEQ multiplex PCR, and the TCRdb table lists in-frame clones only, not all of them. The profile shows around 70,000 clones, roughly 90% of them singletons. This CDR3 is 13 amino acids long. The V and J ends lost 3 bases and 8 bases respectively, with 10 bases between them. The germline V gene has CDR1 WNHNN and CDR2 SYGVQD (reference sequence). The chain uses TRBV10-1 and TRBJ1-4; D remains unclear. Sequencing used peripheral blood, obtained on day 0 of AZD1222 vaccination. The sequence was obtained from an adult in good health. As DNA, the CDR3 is TGCGCCAGCAGTGACGCAGGTGTGGAAAAACTGTTTTTT. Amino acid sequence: CASSDAGVEKLFF.